The rows below give T cell receptor beta chains drawn from one sample of a study of vaccination and CD4 T cells after COVID-19. TCRdb re-derived calls from the PCR reads in MiXCR, one entry per CDR3 protein. This sample has some 10,000 distinct CDR3 sequences; roughly 61% occur once, and the top ten carry 20% to 30%. Their target antigens are unknown. This sample comprised CD4+ T cells from blood, cultured in vitro, obtained before SARS-CoV-2 vaccination. The source is a human donor who had recovered from COVID-19. The CDR3 runs from the conserved cysteine through the conserved F or W. Each record gives: V gene, D gene, clone size, J gene, CDR3 protein, CDR3 DNA. A D gene is named only where the DNA matches it firmly. Clone size is given for some rows only: seen once, a few or many times, or a class if the clone is expanded.

TRBV7-2	TRBD2	.	TRBJ2-1	CASSLEAGGPHEQFF	TGTGCCAGCAGCTTAGAAGCGGGAGGGCCCCATGAGCAGTTCTTC
TRBV20-1	.	few	TRBJ2-7	CSARGDREVYEQYF	TGCAGTGCTAGAGGTGATCGTGAGGTATACGAGCAGTACTTC
TRBV2	.	.	TRBJ1-5	CASSESFGNQPQHF	TGTGCCAGCAGTGAATCATTTGGAAATCAGCCCCAGCATTTT
TRBV7-9	TRBD1	.	TRBJ1-1	CASSRTGVNTEAFF	TGTGCCAGCAGCAGGACAGGGGTGAACACTGAAGCTTTCTTT
TRBV6-1	TRBD2	few	TRBJ2-2	CASILNAGLLNTGELFF	TGTGCCAGCATCTTGAACGCGGGACTATTGAACACCGGGGAGCTGTTTTTT
TRBV27	TRBD1	.	TRBJ2-2	CASSPAGQGKVGELFF	TGTGCCAGCAGTCCCGCCGGACAGGGGAAAGTCGGGGAGCTGTTTTTT
TRBV2	TRBD2	.	TRBJ2-7	CASSSGSLGQYF	TGTGCCAGCAGTAGCGGGAGTTTAGGGCAGTACTTC
TRBV5-1	.	few	TRBJ1-1	CASSFVSTRYLRSGTEAFF	TGCGCCAGCAGCTTCGTGTCGACCCGTTACCTTAGGAGCGGCACTGAAGCTTTCTTT
TRBV7-6	TRBD1	.	TRBJ2-5	CASSPETGIKKTQYF	TGTGCCAGCAGCCCAGAGACAGGGATCAAGAAGACCCAGTACTTC
TRBV6-1	TRBD2	.	TRBJ2-1	CASKVWSRLAGGLQTNEQFF	TGTGCCAGCAAAGTGTGGTCGAGACTAGCGGGAGGCCTCCAAACGAATGAGCAGTTCTTC
TRBV19	TRBD1	large	TRBJ1-5	CASTNTRTGSIQPQHF	TGTGCCAGTACCAATACTCGGACAGGGAGTATTCAGCCCCAGCATTTT
TRBV20-1	.	few	TRBJ2-7	CSAPRLTYEQYF	TGCAGTGCTCCTAGACTTACCTACGAGCAGTACTTC
TRBV7-2	TRBD2	few	TRBJ2-7	CASSSQSASSGPYEQYF	TGTGCCAGCAGCTCTCAGTCTGCCTCTAGCGGCCCCTACGAGCAGTACTTC
TRBV2	TRBD2	.	TRBJ2-1	CASDGGLHDNEQFF	TGTGCCAGCGATGGGGGACTACACGACAATGAGCAGTTCTTC
TRBV7-2	.	once	TRBJ2-2	CASSYTGGELFF	TGTGCCAGCAGTTACACTGGCGGGGAGCTGTTTTTT
TRBV27	TRBD1	.	TRBJ1-2	CASSFTGVSGYTF	TGTGCCAGCAGTTTCACAGGGGTCAGTGGCTACACCTTC
TRBV4-3	.	.	TRBJ2-7	CASSQDVSWGGTSYEQYF	TGCGCCAGCAGCCAAGATGTGAGTTGGGGAGGCACCTCATACGAGCAGTACTTC
TRBV7-8	.	.	TRBJ1-2	CASSFGDYGYTF	TGTGCCAGCAGCTTCGGGGACTATGGCTACACCTTC
TRBV18	.	.	TRBJ1-2	CASSPSPNYGTPYGYTF	TGTGCCAGCTCACCATCACCAAACTACGGGACACCCTATGGCTACACCTTC
TRBV5-4	TRBD1	.	TRBJ1-6	CASRSGQPNSPLHF	TGTGCCAGCAGGTCGGGACAGCCTAATTCACCCCTCCACTTT
TRBV2	TRBD2	once	TRBJ2-3	CASSSGTSGRGSTDTQYF	TGTGCCAGCAGTTCCGGGACTAGCGGGAGGGGGAGCACAGATACGCAGTATTTT
TRBV28	.	.	TRBJ2-2	CASRRTPTGELFF	TGTGCCAGCAGGAGGACACCCACCGGGGAGCTGTTTTTT
TRBV30	TRBD2	.	TRBJ2-3	CAWSLSSGMPTDTQYF	TGTGCCTGGAGTCTATCTAGCGGAATGCCCACAGATACGCAGTATTTT
TRBV11-1	.	.	TRBJ2-5	CASSLQTGLAQETQYF	TGTGCCAGCAGCTTACAAACAGGGTTAGCCCAAGAGACCCAGTACTTC
TRBV20-1	TRBD2	.	TRBJ2-3	CSATRSSGRRTQYF	TGCAGTGCCACTCGATCTAGCGGGAGACGTACGCAGTATTTT
TRBV7-3	.	once	TRBJ1-5	CASSFGRNQPQHF	TGTGCCAGCAGCTTTGGGCGCAATCAGCCCCAGCATTTT
TRBV4-3	TRBD2	once	TRBJ2-2	CASSQTSGSLDVGELFF	TGCGCCAGCAGCCAAACTAGCGGGAGTCTGGATGTCGGGGAGCTGTTTTTT
TRBV20-1	.	.	TRBJ2-1	CSASGDWDEQFF	TGCAGTGCTAGCGGTGACTGGGATGAGCAGTTCTTC
TRBV4-2	TRBD1	.	TRBJ2-3	CASSQDRGSTDTQYF	TGTGCCAGCAGCCAAGACAGGGGGAGCACAGATACGCAGTATTTT
TRBV20-1	TRBD2	.	TRBJ2-7	CSATRTSGSYEQYF	TGCAGTGCTACTCGGACTAGCGGGTCCTACGAGCAGTACTTC
TRBV6-2/TRBV6-3	TRBD2	.	TRBJ2-7	CASSKSGGAGYEQYF	TGTGCCAGCAGTAAGTCCGGGGGGGCCGGATACGAGCAGTACTTC
TRBV7-3	.	few	TRBJ1-1	CASSLTMDTEAFF	TGTGCCAGCAGCTTAACGATGGACACTGAAGCTTTCTTT
TRBV18	TRBD1	.	TRBJ1-5	CASSPGTGGQPQHF	TGTGCCAGCTCACCAGGGACAGGGGGTCAGCCCCAGCATTTT
TRBV28	.	.	TRBJ2-7	CASSLNNRGNSYEQYF	TGTGCCAGCAGTTTAAACAACCGGGGAAACAGCTACGAGCAGTACTTC
TRBV20-1	.	.	TRBJ2-1	CSGERRGSYNEQFF	TGCAGCGGTGAGAGGCGGGGCTCCTACAATGAGCAGTTCTTC
TRBV27	.	.	TRBJ1-6	CASRTGDNSPLHF	TGTGCCAGCAGAACGGGAGATAATTCACCCCTCCACTTT
TRBV6-1	TRBD1	.	TRBJ1-5	CASSVDRASNQPQHF	TGTGCCAGCAGCGTGGACAGGGCTAGCAATCAGCCCCAGCATTTT
TRBV6-5	TRBD1	.	TRBJ1-1	CASSYLTRGQGYNTEAFF	TGTGCCAGCAGTTACCTTACCCGAGGACAGGGCTATAACACTGAAGCTTTCTTT
TRBV5-1	.	.	TRBJ1-1	CASSSRGENTEAFF	TGCGCCAGCAGCTCCCGGGGGGAGAACACTGAAGCTTTCTTT
TRBV7-8	.	.	TRBJ1-5	CASSLETVYSNQPQHF	TGTGCCAGCAGCTTGGAGACGGTCTATAGCAATCAGCCCCAGCATTTT
TRBV11-2	.	.	TRBJ1-2	CASGGGIGYTF	TGTGCCAGCGGTGGGGGAATCGGCTACACCTTC
TRBV7-9	TRBD2	.	TRBJ2-5	CASSLLAGEETQYF	TGTGCCAGCAGCTTACTAGCGGGAGAAGAGACCCAGTACTTC
TRBV10-1	TRBD2	.	TRBJ2-1	CASVLRTSGTMASYNEQFF	TGCGCCAGTGTGCTTAGGACTAGCGGGACTATGGCCTCCTACAATGAGCAGTTCTTC
TRBV19	.	.	TRBJ1-2	CASRRQGSNYGYTF	TGTGCCAGTAGAAGGCAGGGGTCGAACTATGGCTACACCTTC
TRBV19	TRBD1	.	TRBJ1-1	CASSIVAGGGTEAFF	TGTGCCAGTAGTATAGTCGCAGGGGGCGGCACTGAAGCTTTCTTT
TRBV20-1	TRBD1	.	TRBJ1-5	CSASTGGLQPQHF	TGCAGTGCTTCGACAGGGGGGCTTCAGCCCCAGCATTTT